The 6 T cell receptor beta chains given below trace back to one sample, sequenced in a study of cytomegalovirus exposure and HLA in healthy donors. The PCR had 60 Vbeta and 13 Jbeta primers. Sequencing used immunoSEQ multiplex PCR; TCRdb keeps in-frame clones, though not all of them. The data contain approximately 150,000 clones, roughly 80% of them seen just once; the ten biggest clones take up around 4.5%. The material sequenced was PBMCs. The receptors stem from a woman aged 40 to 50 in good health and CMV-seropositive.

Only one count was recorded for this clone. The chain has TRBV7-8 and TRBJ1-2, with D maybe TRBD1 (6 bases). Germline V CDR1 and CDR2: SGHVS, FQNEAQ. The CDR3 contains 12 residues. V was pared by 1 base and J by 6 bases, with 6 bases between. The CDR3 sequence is CASSLDRDGYTF. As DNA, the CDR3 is TGTGCCAGCAGCTTAGACAGGGATGGCTACACCTTC.

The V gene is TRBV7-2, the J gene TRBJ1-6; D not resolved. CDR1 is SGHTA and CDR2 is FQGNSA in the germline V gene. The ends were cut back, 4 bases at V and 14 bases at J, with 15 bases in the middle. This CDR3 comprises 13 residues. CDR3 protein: CASSSLGEGALHF. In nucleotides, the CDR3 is TGTGCCAGCAGCTCACTCGGCGAGGGAGCCCTCCACTTT. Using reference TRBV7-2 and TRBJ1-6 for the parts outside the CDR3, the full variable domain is GAGVSQSPSNKVTEKGKDVELRCDPISGHTALYWYRQSLGQGLEFLIYFQGNSAPDKSGLPSDRFSAERTGGSVSTLTIQRTQQEDSAVYLCASSSLGEGALHFGNGTRLTVT.

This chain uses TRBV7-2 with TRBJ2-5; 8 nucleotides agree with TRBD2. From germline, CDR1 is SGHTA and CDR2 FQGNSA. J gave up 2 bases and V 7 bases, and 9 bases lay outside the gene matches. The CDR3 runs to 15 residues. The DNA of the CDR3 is TGTGCCAGCATAAGGGGACTAGTAGTACAAGAGACCCAGTACTTC. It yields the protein CASIRGLVVQETQYF.

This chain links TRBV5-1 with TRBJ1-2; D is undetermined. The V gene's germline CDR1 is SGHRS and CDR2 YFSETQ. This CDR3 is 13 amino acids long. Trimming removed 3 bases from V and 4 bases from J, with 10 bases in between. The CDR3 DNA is TGCGCCAGCAGCTCCTACGAGGGCTATGGCTACACCTTC. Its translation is CASSSYEGYGYTF.

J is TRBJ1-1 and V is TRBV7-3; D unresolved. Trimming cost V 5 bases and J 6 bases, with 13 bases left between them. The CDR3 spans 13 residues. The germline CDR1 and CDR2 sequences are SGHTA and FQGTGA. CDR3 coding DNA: TGTGCCAGCAGCCTGTACAGCGGGGCTGAAGCTTTCTTT. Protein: CASSLYSGAEAFF.

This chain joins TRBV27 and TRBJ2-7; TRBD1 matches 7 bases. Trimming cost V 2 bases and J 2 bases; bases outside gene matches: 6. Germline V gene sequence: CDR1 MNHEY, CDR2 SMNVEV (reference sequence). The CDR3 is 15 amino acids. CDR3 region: CASSLGTGAPYEQYF. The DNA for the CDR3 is TGTGCCAGCAGTTTAGGCACAGGGGCCCCCTACGAGCAGTACTTC.